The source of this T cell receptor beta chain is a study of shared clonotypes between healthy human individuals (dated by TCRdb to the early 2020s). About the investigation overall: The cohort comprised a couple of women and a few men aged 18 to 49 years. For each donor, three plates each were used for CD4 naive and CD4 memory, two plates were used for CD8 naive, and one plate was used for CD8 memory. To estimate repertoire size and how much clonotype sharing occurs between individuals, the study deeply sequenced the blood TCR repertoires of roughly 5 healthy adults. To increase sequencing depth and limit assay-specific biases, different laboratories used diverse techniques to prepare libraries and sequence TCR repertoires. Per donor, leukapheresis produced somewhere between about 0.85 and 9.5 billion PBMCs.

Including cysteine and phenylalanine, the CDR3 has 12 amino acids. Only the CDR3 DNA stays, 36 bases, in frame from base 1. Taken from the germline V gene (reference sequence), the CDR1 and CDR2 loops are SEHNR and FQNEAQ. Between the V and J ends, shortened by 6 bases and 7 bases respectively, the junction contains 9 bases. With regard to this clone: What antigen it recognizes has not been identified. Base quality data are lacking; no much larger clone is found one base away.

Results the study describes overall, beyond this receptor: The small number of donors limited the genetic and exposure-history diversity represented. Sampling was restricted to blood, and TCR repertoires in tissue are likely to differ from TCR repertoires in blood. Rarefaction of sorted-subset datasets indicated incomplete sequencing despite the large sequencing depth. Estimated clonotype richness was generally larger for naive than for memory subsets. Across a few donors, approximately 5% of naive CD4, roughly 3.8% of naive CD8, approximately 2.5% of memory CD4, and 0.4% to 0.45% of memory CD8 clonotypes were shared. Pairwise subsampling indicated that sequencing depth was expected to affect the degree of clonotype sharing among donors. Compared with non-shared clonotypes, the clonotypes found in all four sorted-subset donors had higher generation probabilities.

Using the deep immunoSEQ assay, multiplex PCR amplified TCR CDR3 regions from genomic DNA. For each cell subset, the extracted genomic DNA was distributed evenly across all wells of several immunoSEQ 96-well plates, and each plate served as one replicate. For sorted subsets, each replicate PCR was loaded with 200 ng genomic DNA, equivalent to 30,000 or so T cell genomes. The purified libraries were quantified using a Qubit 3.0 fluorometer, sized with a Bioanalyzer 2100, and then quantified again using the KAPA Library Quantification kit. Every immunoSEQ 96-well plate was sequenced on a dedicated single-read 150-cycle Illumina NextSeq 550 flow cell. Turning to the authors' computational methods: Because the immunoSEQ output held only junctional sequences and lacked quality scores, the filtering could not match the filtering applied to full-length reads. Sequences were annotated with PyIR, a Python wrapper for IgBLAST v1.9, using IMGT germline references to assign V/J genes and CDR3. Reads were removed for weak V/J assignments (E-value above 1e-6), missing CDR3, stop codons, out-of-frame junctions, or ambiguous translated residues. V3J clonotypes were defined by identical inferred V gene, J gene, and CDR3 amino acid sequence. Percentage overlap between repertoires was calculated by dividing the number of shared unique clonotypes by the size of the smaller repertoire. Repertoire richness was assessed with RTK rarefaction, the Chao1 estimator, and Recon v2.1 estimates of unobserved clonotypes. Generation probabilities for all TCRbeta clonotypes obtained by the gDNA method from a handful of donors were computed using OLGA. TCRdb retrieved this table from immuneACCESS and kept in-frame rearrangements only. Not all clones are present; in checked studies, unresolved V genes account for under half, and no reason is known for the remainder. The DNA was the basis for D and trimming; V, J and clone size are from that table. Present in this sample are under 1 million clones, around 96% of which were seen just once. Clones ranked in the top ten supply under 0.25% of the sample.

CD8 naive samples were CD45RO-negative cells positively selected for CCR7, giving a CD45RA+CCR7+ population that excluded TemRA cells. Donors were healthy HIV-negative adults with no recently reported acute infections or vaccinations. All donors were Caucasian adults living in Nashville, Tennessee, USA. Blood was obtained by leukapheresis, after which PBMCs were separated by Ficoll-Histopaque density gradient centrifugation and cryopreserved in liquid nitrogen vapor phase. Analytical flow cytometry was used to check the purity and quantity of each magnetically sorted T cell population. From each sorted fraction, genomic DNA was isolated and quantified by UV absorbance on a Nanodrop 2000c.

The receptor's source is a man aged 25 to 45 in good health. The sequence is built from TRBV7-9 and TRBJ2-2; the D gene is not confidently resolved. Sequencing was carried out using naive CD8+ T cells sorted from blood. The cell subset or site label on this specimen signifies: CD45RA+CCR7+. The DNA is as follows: TGTGCCAGCAGTCGTGTGAACGGGGAGCTGTTTTTT. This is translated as CASSRVNGELFF.